This T cell receptor beta chain was recovered during a study of blood T cell repertoires in COVID-19. Turning to the study itself: The United States, Italy and Spain were the sources of the acute and convalescent COVID-19 samples.

While infection was still active, Seattle patients were enrolled and then followed longitudinally. Per the original data handling: Reference gene primer amplification gave nucleated cell count estimates. Assay used: immunoSEQ multiplex PCR; TCRdb lists only in-frame clones, some missing. V, J and clone size are those of that table, while D and trimming were read from the DNA. The table shows about 300,000 clones, with roughly nine tenths occurring only once. The receptor's source is a woman aged 25 to 39 with COVID-19, enrolled during active disease. The sample consisted of peripheral blood.

CDR3 residues: CASSPLLQETSYEQYF. The CDR3 nucleotides read TGTGCCAGCTCACCACTTCTGCAGGAAACCTCCTACGAGCAGTACTTC. The gene calls are TRBV18 and TRBJ2-7; D unclear. In germline, CDR1 is KGHSH, CDR2 LQKENI. Between the trimmed V and J ends, which lost 1 base and 0 bases, there was a span of 13 bases. The CDR3 length is 16 residues.